What follows are 18 T cell receptor beta chains derived from one specimen sequenced in a study of blood T cell repertoires in COVID-19 (dated by TCRdb to the early 2020s). The library was generated by the immunoSEQ multiplex PCR assay. TCRdb took over this immuneACCESS table, retaining in-frame rearrangements with V and J assigned. Such tables are incomplete; in checked studies, under half of the missing clones stem from an unresolved V gene, and the remainder is unexplained. This sample comprises about 150,000 clones, approximately 81% of them detected only once. 8.3% of the sample is taken by the ten largest. Sequenced material: peripheral blood. Every receptor here comes from a woman aged 55 to 70 with COVID-19, enrolled during active disease.

The chain uses TRBV29-1 and TRBJ1-2, with 7 positions matching TRBD1. The trim removed 4 bases at V and 4 bases at J, leaving 6 bases unmatched. The CDR3 has 13 amino acids. Per germline, CDR1 SQVTM and CDR2 ANQGSEA. CDR3 sequence (DNA): TGCAGCGTTGGAAAGGGGGCAGGCTATGGCTACACCTTC. Amino acids: CSVGKGAGYGYTF.

This clone was observed a handful of times. The V call is TRBV5-1, the J call TRBJ2-7; possibly TRBD1 for D (5 bases). This CDR3 spans 14 amino acids. Germline V CDR1 and CDR2: SGHRS, YFSETQ. With 0 bases removed from V and 4 bases from J, the gap between germline ends came to 11 bases. CDR3 DNA: TGCGCCAGCAGCTTGGTAACAGGCCCGTACGAGCAGTACTTC. Its translation: CASSLVTGPYEQYF.

The chain is built from TRBV27 and TRBJ2-1; D unclear. V was cut by 4 bases and J by 6 bases, with 13 bases left in between. The CDR3 extends over 14 amino acids. CDR1 MNHEY and CDR2 SMNVEV come from the germline V gene (reference sequence). CDR3 amino acids: CASSSPKESNEQFF. The DNA for the CDR3 is TGTGCCAGCAGTTCCCCCAAGGAGAGCAATGAGCAGTTCTTC.

This clone has more than one count but fewer than ten. The V call is TRBV7-2, the J call TRBJ2-7, with TRBD2 as a possible D gene (6 bases). Germline V gene data show CDR1 as SGHTA and CDR2 as FQGNSA. The V end was cut by 5 bases, the J end by 1 base, with 15 bases between. The length of the CDR3 is 15 residues. CDR3 nucleotides: TGTGCCAGCAGCCCCCGGCCACGGGAGTCCTACGAGCAGTACTTC. Residues: CASSPRPRESYEQYF.

The rearrangement uses TRBV5-5 and TRBJ2-1; tentative D call: TRBD1 (5 bases). Germline CDR1 is SGHKS and CDR2 is YYEKEE (reference sequence). The V and J ends lost 7 bases and 4 bases respectively, with 12 bases between them. This CDR3 comprises 13 residues. CDR3 in amino acids: CASRPTVYNEQFF. Here the CDR3 DNA reads TGTGCCAGCCGTCCGACAGTGTACAATGAGCAGTTCTTC. The entire variable domain, with the rest obtained from reference TRBV5-5 and TRBJ2-1, is as follows: DAGVTQSPTHLIKTRGQQVTLRCSPISGHKSVSWYQQVLGQGPQFIFQYYEKEERGRGNFPDRFSARQFPNYSSELNVNALLLGDSALYLCASRPTVYNEQFFGPGTRLTVL.

The chain is built from TRBV5-1 and TRBJ2-3, with 8 bases lining up with TRBD2. The length of the CDR3 is 15 residues. The J segment lost 1 base and the V segment lost 3 bases, leaving 4 bases of the junction unmatched. CDR1 is SGHRS, CDR2 YFSETQ, per germline. The CDR3 sequence is CASSSSAGGTDTQYF. Written as DNA, the CDR3 is TGCGCCAGCAGCTCTTCAGCGGGGGGCACAGATACGCAGTATTTT.

The V gene is TRBV5-1, the J gene TRBJ1-5; the D is unclear. The CDR3 totals 13 residues. V shed 0 bases and J shed 4 bases, with 5 bases lying between them. Per germline, CDR1 SGHRS and CDR2 YFSETQ. CDR3 sequence reads: CASSLGVNQPQHF. As DNA, the CDR3 is TGCGCCAGCAGCTTGGGCGTTAATCAGCCCCAGCATTTT.

V usage is TRBV2 and J usage is TRBJ1-6, with 9 bases identical to TRBD1. This CDR3 is built from 15 residues. Germline CDR1 SNHLY, CDR2 FYNNEI. The trim removed 7 bases at V and 7 bases at J, leaving 8 bases unmatched. As DNA, the CDR3 is TGTGCCAGCATACTGGGACAGGGCAACAATTCACCCCTCCACTTT. It yields the protein CASILGQGNNSPLHF. The full variable domain, with the rest looked up from reference TRBV2 and TRBJ1-6, is EPEVTQTPSHQVTQMGQEVILRCVPISNHLYFYWYRQILGQKVEFLVSFYNNEISEKSEIFDDQFSVERPDGSNFTLKIRSTKLEDSAMYFCASILGQGNNSPLHFGNGTRLTVT.

This clone turned up a few times. The chain has TRBV12-3 or TRBV12-4 and TRBJ2-5; no clear D. The CDR3 runs 12 residues. V shed 5 bases and J shed 7 bases, with 11 bases lying between them. The CDR3: CASSPVRGTQYF. The DNA for the CDR3 is TGTGCCAGCAGTCCAGTCCGCGGGACCCAGTACTTC.

This clone was seen more than once but under ten times. This chain links TRBV5-4 with TRBJ2-5, with 7 positions matching TRBD1. The J segment lost 2 bases and the V segment lost 5 bases, leaving 3 bases of the junction unmatched. CDR3 length equals 13 residues. CDR1 is SGHNT, CDR2 YYREEE, per germline (reference sequence). CDR3 protein: CASRQGQQETQYF. The CDR3 DNA is TGTGCCAGCAGACAGGGACAGCAAGAGACCCAGTACTTC. Supplemented by reference TRBV5-4 and TRBJ2-5, the full variable domain reads ETGVTQSPTHLIKTRGQQVTLRCSSQSGHNTVSWYQQALGQGPQFIFQYYREEENGRGNFPPRFSGLQFPNYSSELNVNALELDDSALYLCASRQGQQETQYFGPGTRLLVL.

About this clone itself: The junction departs from germline at one end; a sequencing error may be responsible. The V gene is TRBV7-3, the J gene TRBJ2-7; weak D call: TRBD2 (6 bases). Germline V gene lookup returns CDR1 SGHTA and CDR2 FQGTGA. CDR3 length equals 13 residues. The CDR3 coding sequence is TGTGCCAGCAGCCTAACTAGCCGGGGGGAGCAGTACTTC. Its protein is CASSLTSRGEQYF.

The rearrangement links TRBV5-1 to TRBJ1-2; TRBD1 agrees at 9 bases. With V trimmed by 4 bases and J by 7 bases, 5 bases remained unmatched. The CDR3 covers 13 residues. Germline CDR1 and CDR2: SGHRS and YFSETQ. The CDR3 reads CASSSGTGFGYTF. For the CDR3, the DNA is TGCGCCAGCAGCAGCGGGACAGGGTTTGGCTACACCTTC. The variable domain in full, completed from reference TRBV5-1 and TRBJ1-2, reads KAGVTQTPRYLIKTRGQQVTLSCSPISGHRSVSWYQQTPGQGLQFLFEYFSETQRNKGNFPGRFSGRQFSNSRSEMNVSTLELGDSALYLCASSSGTGFGYTFGSGTRLTVV.

The chain recombines TRBV7-6 with TRBJ1-1; no definite D call. Germline values: CDR1 SGHVS, CDR2 FNYEAQ. The CDR3 covers 16 residues. Deletions cut 3 bases from V and 0 bases from J, with 14 bases between. The CDR3 coding sequence is TGTGCCAGCAGCTTGGGCCAAGGTCAAGTGAACACTGAAGCTTTCTTT. It translates to CASSLGQGQVNTEAFF.

This clone was detected only a few times. The J gene is TRBJ2-1, the V gene TRBV24-1; TRBD2 aligns across 14 bases. J was trimmed by 10 bases and V by 6 bases; bases with no gene match: 7. Germline lookup yields CDR1 KGHDR and CDR2 SFDVKD. The CDR3 sequence is 15 residues long. DNA for the CDR3: TGTGCCACCAGTTTGACTAGCGGGGGGGTTGGGGAGCAGTTCTTC. Translating gives CATSLTSGGVGEQFF.

This chain joins TRBV7-3 and TRBJ2-1; 9 nucleotides line up with TRBD2. The trim removed 4 bases at V and 9 bases at J, leaving 4 bases unmatched. This CDR3 has 13 residues. The germline gives CDR1 SGHTA, CDR2 FQGTGA. The CDR3 DNA follows: TGTGCCAGCAGCTCGGGACTAGCTTCTGAGCAGTTCTTC. Its translation is CASSSGLASEQFF.

The chain joins TRBV7-9 to TRBJ1-4; 9 bases agree with TRBD1. Trimming removed 4 bases from V and 8 bases from J; junction bases left unmatched: 5. Germline V gene lookup returns CDR1 SEHNR and CDR2 FQNEAQ (reference sequence). This CDR3 is 14 amino acids long. The CDR3 spells CASSWGQGGEKLFF. The CDR3 DNA is TGTGCCAGCAGCTGGGGACAGGGTGGGGAAAAACTGTTTTTT. The full variable domain, completed using reference TRBV7-9 and TRBJ1-4, is DTGVSQNPRHKITKRGQNVTFRCDPISEHNRLYWYRQTLGQGPEFLTYFQNEAQLEKSRLLSDRFSAERPKGSFSTLEIQRTEQGDSAMYLCASSWGQGGEKLFFGSGTQLSVL.

The chain joins TRBV16 to TRBJ2-5; 7 bases match TRBD1. The CDR3 runs to 16 residues. V lost 0 bases and J lost 2; bases outside the gene matches: 6. CDR1 is KGHSY, CDR2 FQNENV, per germline. The CDR3: CASSQSGYRGQETQYF. The DNA of the CDR3 is TGTGCCAGCAGCCAATCTGGCTACAGGGGACAAGAGACCCAGTACTTC.

This clone was observed a single time. This chain links TRBV2 with TRBJ2-1; maybe TRBD2 (7 bases). V lost 7 bases and J 6 bases, leaving 16 bases between the germline ends. The CDR3 is made up of 14 amino acids. Per germline, CDR1 SNHLY and CDR2 FYNNEI. In DNA, the CDR3 is TGTGCCAGCATGCGCCAGGGAGGGGGCAATGAGCAGTTCTTC. Its protein product is CASMRQGGGNEQFF.